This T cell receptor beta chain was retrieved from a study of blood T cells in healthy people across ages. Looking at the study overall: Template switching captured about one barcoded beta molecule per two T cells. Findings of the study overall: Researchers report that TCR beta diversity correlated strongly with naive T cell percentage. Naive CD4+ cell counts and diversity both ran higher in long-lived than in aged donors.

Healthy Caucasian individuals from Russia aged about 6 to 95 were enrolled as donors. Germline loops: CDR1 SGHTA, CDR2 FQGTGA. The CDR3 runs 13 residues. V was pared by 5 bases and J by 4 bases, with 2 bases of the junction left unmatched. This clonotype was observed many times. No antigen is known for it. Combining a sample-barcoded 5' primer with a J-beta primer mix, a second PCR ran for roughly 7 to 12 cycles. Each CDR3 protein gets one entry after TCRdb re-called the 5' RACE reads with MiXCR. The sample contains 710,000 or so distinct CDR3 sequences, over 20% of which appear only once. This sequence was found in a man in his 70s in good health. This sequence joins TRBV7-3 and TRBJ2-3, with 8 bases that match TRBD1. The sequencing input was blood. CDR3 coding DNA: TGTGCCAGCAGCCTACAGGGGGCAGATACGCAGTATTTT. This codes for CASSLQGADTQYF.